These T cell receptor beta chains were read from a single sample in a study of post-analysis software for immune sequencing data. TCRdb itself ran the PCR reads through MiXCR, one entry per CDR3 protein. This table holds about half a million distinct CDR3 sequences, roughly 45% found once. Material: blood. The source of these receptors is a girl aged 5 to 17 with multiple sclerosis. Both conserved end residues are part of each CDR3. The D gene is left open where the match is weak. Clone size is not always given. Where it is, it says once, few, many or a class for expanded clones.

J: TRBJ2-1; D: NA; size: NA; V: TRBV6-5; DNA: TGTGCCAGCATTAGTGGGGGACCAGAGCAGTTCTTC; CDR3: CASISGGPEQFF
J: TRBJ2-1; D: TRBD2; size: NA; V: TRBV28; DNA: TGTGCCAGCAGCCCCGGCCGGACTAGCGGGAGCTGGTATGAGCAGTTCTTC; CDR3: CASSPGRTSGSWYEQFF
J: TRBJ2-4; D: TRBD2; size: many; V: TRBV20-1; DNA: TGCAGTGCTAGTCAGGGACTAGCGGGAGGTAACATTCAGTACTTC; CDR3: CSASQGLAGGNIQYF
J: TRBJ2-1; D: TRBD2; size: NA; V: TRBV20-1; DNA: TGCAGTGTGAACAAGCTAGCGGTGCAGTTCTTC; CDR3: CSVNKLAVQFF
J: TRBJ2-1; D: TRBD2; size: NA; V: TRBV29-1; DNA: TGCAGCGTTGAAGGAGCCGGGACTAGCGACAATGAGCAGTTCTTC; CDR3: CSVEGAGTSDNEQFF
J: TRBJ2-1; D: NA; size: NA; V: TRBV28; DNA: TGTGCCAGTTCTATCCCCTACAATGAGCAGTTCTTC; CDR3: CASSIPYNEQFF
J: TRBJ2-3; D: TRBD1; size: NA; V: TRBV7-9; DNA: TGTGCCAGCAGCCCCGCTACAGGGGGCGCGGGCACAGATACGCAGTATTTT; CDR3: CASSPATGGAGTDTQYF
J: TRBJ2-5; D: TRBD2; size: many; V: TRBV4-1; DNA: TGCGCCAGCAGCCAACGACTAGCAGACCAAGAGACCCAGTACTTC; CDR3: CASSQRLADQETQYF
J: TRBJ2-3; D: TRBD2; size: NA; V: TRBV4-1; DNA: TGCGCCAGCAGCCGTAGCGGGGACAACACAGATACGCAGTATTTT; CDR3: CASSRSGDNTDTQYF
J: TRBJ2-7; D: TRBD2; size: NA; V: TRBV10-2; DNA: TGCGCCAGCAGTGAGGGGCTAGCGGGCGTTATGGACGAGCAGTACTTC; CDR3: CASSEGLAGVMDEQYF